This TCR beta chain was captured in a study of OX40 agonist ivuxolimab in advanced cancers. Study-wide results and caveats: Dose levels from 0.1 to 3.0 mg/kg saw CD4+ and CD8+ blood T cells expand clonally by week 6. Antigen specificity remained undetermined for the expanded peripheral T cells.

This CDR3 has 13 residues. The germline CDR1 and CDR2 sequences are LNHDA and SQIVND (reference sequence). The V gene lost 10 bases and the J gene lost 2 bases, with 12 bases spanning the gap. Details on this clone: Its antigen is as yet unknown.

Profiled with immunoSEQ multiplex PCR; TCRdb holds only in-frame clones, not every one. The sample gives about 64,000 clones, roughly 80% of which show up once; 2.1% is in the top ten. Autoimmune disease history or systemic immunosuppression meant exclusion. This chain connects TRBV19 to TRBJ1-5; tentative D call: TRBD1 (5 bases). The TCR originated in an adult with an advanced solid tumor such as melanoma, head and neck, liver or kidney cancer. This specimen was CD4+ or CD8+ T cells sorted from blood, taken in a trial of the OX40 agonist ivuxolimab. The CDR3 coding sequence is TGTGCCACGCGGGGGGATGGCAATCAGCCCCAGCATTTT. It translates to CATRGDGNQPQHF. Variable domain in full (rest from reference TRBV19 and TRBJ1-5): DGGITQSPKYLFRKEGQNVTLSCEQNLNHDAMYWYRQDPGQGLRLIYYSQIVNDFQKGDIAEGYSVSREKKESFPLTVTSAQKNPTAFYLCATRGDGNQPQHFGDGTRLSIL.